This TCR beta chain was observed in a study of monozygotic twins with inflammatory bowel disease. Study-level findings and limits: No detectable difference in repertoire similarity separated concordant from discordant twins, possibly as a result of limited power. A distinction between different T cell subtypes was not possible. Versus healthy twins, IBD patients showed fewer clonotypes shared with others, especially with disease activity.

Using eight separate reactions per sample, the authors generated cDNA. TCRdb re-called the 5' RACE reads and catalogs CDR3 proteins one per entry, DNA excluded. The listing contains approximately 300,000 distinct CDR3 sequences. To note about this clonotype: As yet, its antigen is unknown.

This CDR3 contains 16 residues. In germline, CDR1 is MNHNS, CDR2 SASEGT. The V gene is TRBV6-1, the J gene TRBJ1-2. The TCR comes from a human donor with ulcerative colitis or Crohn's disease, or a healthy co-twin of an affected twin (not recorded which). Sample: blood. CDR3 sequence: CASRTATRLANYGYTF.